This T cell receptor (beta chain) emerged from a study of technical replicates of blood from a handful of donors. Libraries were prepared by immunoSEQ multiplex PCR; TCRdb keeps only in-frame clonotypes and omits some of them. The sample has around 100,000 clones; roughly 94% are singletons. This TCR derives from a human donor in good health. Material for sequencing was T cells isolated from PBMCs.

CDR3 coding DNA: TGTGCCAGCAGCTTATCAGGGTGGAGAGAATATGGCTACACCTTC. Its translation is CASSLSGWREYGYTF. The chain is built from TRBV7-9 and TRBJ1-2, with D maybe TRBD1 (5 bases). The germline V gene has CDR1 SEHNR and CDR2 FQNEAQ (reference sequence). This CDR3 region has 15 residues. The ends were cut back, 2 bases at V and 5 bases at J, with 15 bases in the middle.